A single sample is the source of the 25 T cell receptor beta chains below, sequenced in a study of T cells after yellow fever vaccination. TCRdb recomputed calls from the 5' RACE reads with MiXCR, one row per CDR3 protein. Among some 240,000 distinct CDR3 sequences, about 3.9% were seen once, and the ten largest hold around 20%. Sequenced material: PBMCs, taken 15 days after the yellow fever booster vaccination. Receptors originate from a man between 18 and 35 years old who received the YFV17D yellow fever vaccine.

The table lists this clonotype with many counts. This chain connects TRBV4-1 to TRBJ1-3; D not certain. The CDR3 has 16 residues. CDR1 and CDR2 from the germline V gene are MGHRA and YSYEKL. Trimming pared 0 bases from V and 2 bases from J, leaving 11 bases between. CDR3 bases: TGCGCCAGCAGCCAAGATCGCAGCCAGACTGGAAACACCATATATTTT. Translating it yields CASSQDRSQTGNTIYF.

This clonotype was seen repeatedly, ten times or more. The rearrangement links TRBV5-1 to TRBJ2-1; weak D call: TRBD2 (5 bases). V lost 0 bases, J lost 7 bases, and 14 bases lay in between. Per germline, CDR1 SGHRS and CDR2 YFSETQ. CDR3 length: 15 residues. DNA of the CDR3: TGCGCCAGCAGCTTGGTTGAGGTGGGAGCGAATGAGCAGTTCTTC. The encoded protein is CASSLVEVGANEQFF.

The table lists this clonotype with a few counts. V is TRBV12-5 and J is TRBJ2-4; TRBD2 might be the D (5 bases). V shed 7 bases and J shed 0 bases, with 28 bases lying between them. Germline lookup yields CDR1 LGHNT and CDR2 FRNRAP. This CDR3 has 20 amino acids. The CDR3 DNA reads TGTGCTAGTGTGGTTGTGGAACCCCCACTAGTCCCAATAGCCAAAAACATTCAGTACTTC. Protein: CASVVVEPPLVPIAKNIQYF.

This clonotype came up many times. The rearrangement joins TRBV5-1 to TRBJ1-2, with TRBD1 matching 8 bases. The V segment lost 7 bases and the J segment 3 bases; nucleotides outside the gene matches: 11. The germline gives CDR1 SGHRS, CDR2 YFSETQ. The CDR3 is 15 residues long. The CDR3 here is CASRKPGGADYGYTF. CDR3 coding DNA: TGCGCCAGCCGAAAGCCAGGGGGCGCAGACTATGGCTACACCTTC.

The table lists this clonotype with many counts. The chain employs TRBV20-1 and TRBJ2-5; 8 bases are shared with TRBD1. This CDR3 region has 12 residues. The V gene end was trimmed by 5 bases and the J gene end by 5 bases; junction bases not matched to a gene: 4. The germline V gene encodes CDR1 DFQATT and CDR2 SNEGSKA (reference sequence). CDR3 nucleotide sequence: TGCAGTGCTGACAGGGGTGAGGAGACCCAGTACTTC. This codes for CSADRGEETQYF.

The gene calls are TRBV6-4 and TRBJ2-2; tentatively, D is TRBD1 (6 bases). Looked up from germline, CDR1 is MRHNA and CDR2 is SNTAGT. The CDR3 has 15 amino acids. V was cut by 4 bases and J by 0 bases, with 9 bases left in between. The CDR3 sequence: CASSVDSSNTGELFF. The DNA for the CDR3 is TGTGCCAGCAGTGTGGACAGCTCGAACACCGGGGAGCTGTTTTTT.

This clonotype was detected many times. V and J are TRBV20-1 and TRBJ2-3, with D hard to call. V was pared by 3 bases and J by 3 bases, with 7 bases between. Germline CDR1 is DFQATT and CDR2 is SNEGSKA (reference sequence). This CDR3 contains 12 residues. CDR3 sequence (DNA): TGCAGTGCTAGTGACAATACAGATACGCAGTATTTT. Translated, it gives CSASDNTDTQYF.

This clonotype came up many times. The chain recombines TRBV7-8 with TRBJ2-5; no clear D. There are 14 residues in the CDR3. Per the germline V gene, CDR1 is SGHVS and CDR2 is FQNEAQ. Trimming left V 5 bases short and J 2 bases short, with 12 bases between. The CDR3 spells CASSRRSSQETQYF. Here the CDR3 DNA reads TGTGCCAGCAGCCGCAGGAGTTCTCAAGAGACCCAGTACTTC.

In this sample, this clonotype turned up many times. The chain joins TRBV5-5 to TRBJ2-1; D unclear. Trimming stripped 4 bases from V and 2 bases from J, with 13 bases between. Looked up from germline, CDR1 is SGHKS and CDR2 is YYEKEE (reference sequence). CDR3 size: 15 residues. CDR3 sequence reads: CASSRFTAPYNEQFF. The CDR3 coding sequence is TGTGCCAGCAGCCGATTTACGGCCCCCTACAATGAGCAGTTCTTC.

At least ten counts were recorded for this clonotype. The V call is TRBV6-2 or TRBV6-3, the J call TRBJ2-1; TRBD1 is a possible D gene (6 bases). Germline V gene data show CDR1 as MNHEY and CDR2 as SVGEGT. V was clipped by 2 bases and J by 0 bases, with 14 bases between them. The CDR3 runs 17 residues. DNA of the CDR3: TGTGCCAGCAGTTACCCGAGAAAGGGGGACTCCTACAATGAGCAGTTCTTC. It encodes CASSYPRKGDSYNEQFF.

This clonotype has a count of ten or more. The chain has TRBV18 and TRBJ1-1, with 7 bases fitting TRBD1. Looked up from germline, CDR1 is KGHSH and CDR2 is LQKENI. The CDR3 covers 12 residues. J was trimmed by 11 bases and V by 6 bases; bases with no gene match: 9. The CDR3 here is CASSRRQGEAFF. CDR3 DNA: TGTGCCAGCTCCCGGCGACAGGGAGAGGCTTTCTTT. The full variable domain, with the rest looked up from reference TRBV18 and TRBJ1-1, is NAGVMQNPRHLVRRRGQEARLRCSPMKGHSHVYWYRQLPEEGLKFMVYLQKENIIDESGMPKERFSAEFPKEGPSILRIQQVVRGDSAAYFCASSRRQGEAFFGQGTRLTVV.

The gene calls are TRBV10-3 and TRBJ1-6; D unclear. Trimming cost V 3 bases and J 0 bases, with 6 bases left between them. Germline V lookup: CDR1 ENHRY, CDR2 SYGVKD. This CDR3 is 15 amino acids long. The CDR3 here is CAISEGSSYNSPLHF. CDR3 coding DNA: TGTGCCATCAGTGAAGGTAGCTCCTATAATTCACCCCTCCACTTT.

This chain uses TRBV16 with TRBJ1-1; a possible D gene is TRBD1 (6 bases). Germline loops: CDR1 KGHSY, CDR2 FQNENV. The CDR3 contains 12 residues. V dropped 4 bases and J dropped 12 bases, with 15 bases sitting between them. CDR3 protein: CASSRIQGETFF. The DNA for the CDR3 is TGTGCCAGCAGCCGAATACAGGGAGAAACTTTCTTT.

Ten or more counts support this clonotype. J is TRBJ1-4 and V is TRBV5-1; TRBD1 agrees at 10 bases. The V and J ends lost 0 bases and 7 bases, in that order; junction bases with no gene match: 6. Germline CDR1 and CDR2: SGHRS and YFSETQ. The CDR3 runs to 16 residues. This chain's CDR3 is CASSLAGGQGVEKLFF. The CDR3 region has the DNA TGCGCCAGCAGCTTGGCTGGTGGACAGGGGGTTGAAAAACTGTTTTTT.

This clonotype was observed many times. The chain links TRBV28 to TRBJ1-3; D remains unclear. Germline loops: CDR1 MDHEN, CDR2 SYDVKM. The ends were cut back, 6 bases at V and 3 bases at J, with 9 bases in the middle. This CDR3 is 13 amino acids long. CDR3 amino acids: CASRAFGGNTIYF. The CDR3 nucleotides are TGTGCCAGCAGAGCATTCGGTGGAAACACCATATATTTT.

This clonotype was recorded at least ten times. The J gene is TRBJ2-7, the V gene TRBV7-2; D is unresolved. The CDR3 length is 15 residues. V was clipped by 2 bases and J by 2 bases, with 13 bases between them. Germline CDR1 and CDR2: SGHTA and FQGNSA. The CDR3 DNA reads TGTGCCAGCAGCTTAAGGGCAGGCGAGCCCTACGAGCAGTACTTC. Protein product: CASSLRAGEPYEQYF.

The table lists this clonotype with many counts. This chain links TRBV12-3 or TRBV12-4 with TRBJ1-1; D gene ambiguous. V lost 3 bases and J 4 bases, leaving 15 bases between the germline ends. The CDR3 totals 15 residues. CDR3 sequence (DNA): TGTGCCAGCAGTTTCTTAGGAGGCCGTGGCACTGAAGCTTTCTTT. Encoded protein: CASSFLGGRGTEAFF.

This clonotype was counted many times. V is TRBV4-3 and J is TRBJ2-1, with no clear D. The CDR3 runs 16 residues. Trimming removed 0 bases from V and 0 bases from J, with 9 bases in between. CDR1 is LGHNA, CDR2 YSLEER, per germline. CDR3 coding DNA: TGCGCCAGCAGCCAAGATGGGGTAAACTCCTACAATGAGCAGTTCTTC. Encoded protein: CASSQDGVNSYNEQFF.

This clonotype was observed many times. The CDR3 spells CSVSEGVGTEAFF. The DNA for the CDR3 is TGCAGCGTTTCTGAGGGGGTGGGCACTGAAGCTTTCTTT. The gene calls are TRBV29-1 and TRBJ1-1; D possibly corresponds to TRBD1 (6 bases). Germline V gene sequence: CDR1 SQVTM, CDR2 ANQGSEA. V lost 5 bases to trimming and J lost 4 bases, with 14 bases between them. The CDR3 has 13 amino acids.

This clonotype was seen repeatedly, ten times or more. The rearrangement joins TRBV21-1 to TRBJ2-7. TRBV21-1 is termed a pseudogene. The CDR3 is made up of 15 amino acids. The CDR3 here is CASSKKRHHSEAEYV. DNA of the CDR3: TGTGCCAGCAGCAAAAAAAGGCATCACAGCGAGGCGGAGTACGTC.

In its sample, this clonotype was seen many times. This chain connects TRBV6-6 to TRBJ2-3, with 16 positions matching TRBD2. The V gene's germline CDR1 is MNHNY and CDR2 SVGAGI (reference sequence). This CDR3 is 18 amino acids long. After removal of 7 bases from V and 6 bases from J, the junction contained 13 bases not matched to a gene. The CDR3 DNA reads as TGTGCCAGCACCATTACCGGGACTAGCGGGGGGGGCAGGGATACGCAGTATTTT. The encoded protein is CASTITGTSGGGRDTQYF.

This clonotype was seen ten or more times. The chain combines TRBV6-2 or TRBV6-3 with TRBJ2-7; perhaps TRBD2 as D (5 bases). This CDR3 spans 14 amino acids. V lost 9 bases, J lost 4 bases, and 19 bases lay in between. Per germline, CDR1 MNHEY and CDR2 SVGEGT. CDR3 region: CASGGSGPNYEQYV. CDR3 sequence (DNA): TGTGCCAGTGGAGGATCCGGGCCAAATTACGAGCAGTACGTC.

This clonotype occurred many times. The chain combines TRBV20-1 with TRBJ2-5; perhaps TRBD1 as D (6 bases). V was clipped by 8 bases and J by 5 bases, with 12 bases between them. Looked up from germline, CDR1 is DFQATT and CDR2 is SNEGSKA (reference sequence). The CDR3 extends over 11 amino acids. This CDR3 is CSLRGSETQYF. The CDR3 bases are TGCAGTCTGAGGGGGTCGGAGACCCAGTACTTC.

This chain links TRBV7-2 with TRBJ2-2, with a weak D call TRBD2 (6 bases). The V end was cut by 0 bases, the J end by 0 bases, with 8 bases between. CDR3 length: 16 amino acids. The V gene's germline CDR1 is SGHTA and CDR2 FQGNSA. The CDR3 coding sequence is TGTGCCAGCAGCTTAGCCGTAGCGGCGAACACCGGGGAGCTGTTTTTT. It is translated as CASSLAVAANTGELFF.

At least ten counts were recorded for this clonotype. Here the CDR3 DNA reads TGTGCCAGCAGTCACGGACTAGCAACAGATACGCAGTATTTT. This gives the protein CASSHGLATDTQYF. The V and J genes are TRBV6-2 or TRBV6-3 and TRBJ2-3; 8 positions match TRBD2. Germline CDR1 and CDR2: MNHEY and SVGEGT. V shed 5 bases, J shed 3 bases, and the junction held 4 bases outside the gene matches. CDR3 size: 14 residues.